A selection of T cell receptor beta chains follows, all from one sample in a study of radiation and T cells in renal cell carcinoma. TCRdb's table, derived via immunoSEQ multiplex PCR, lists solely in-frame clones and lacks some. Of under 100,000 clones listed, around 81% were seen once; the top ten hold around 9.4%. Source: blood, taken from a patient whose treatment included radiotherapy and nephrectomy. These TCRs come from a man between 50 and 59 years old with renal cell carcinoma. Each CDR3 is given with its conserved first and last residue. A D gene is named only where the DNA matches it firmly. Clone size is stated in some rows and not others, as once, few, many or a class when expanded.

J gene,D gene,clone size,V gene,CDR3 DNA,CDR3 protein
TRBJ1-1,NA,NA,TRBV30,TGTGCCTGGAGTGTATGGGGGCCCACTGAAGCTTTCTTT,CAWSVWGPTEAFF
TRBJ1-5,TRBD1,NA,TRBV6-5,TGTGCCAGCAGTTACTCGACAGGGTCGGATCAGCCCCAGCATTTT,CASSYSTGSDQPQHF
TRBJ1-5,NA,NA,TRBV6-1,TGTGCCAGCGGGGTTATTCAGCCCCAGCATTTT,CASGVIQPQHF
TRBJ2-7,NA,once,TRBV4-1,TGCGCCAGCAGCCAGACAGAGTCCTACGAGCAGTACTTC,CASSQTESYEQYF
TRBJ2-3,TRBD1,once,TRBV5-1,TGCGCCAGCAGCTCAACAGGGGTGGAGACAGATACGCAGTATTTT,CASSSTGVETDTQYF
TRBJ1-2,NA,NA,TRBV6-6,TGTGCCAGCAGTCCGACGTCTGAAGGGGACTATGGCTACACCTTC,CASSPTSEGDYGYTF
TRBJ1-2,NA,NA,TRBV19,TGTGCCAGTAGTATTGATCGGGTTAGAGGTGGCTACACCTTC,CASSIDRVRGGYTF
TRBJ1-1,NA,once,TRBV10-3,TGTGCCACAACACCGGACCCTCAACCGGGGAACGCTGAAGCTTTCTTT,CATTPDPQPGNAEAFF
TRBJ2-7,TRBD2,NA,TRBV29-1,TGCAGCGTGCCATCCGGGACTAACTCCTACGAGCAGTACTTC,CSVPSGTNSYEQYF
TRBJ1-5,NA,NA,TRBV5-8,TGTGCCAGCAGCCCCAGAGGGGATTCCTATAGCAATCAGCCCCAGCATTTT,CASSPRGDSYSNQPQHF
TRBJ1-2,NA,NA,TRBV4-2,TGTGCCAGCAGCCAAGATGCAAGCTATGGCTACACCTTC,CASSQDASYGYTF
TRBJ2-3,NA,NA,TRBV13,TGTGCCAGCAGCTTAGAAGGACAGAGCACAGATACGCAGTATTTT,CASSLEGQSTDTQYF
TRBJ2-2,NA,NA,TRBV7-2,TGTGCCAGCAGCCCTAACCAGGTGGCCGGGGAGCTGTTTTTT,CASSPNQVAGELFF
TRBJ2-3,NA,NA,TRBV6-5,TGTGCCAGCAGTTACTCGACAGTCCCAGATACGCAGTATTTT,CASSYSTVPDTQYF
TRBJ1-4,TRBD1,NA,TRBV6-6,TGTGCCAGCAGTTACTCGATTGGGACAGGGTCGGTAAAACTGTTTTTT,CASSYSIGTGSVKLFF
TRBJ1-5,TRBD1,NA,TRBV10-3,TGTGCCATCAGTGAAGAGGGGGCCAGCAATCAGCCCCAGCATTTT,CAISEEGASNQPQHF
TRBJ2-1,NA,NA,TRBV15,TGTGCCACCAGACCGGCGCTACTAGGGGGCAATGAGCAGTTCTTC,CATRPALLGGNEQFF
TRBJ2-1,TRBD2,NA,TRBV30,TGTGCCTGGAGTGCCTCTAGCGGATCCTACAATGAGCAGTTCTTC,CAWSASSGSYNEQFF
TRBJ1-5,NA,NA,TRBV27,TGTGCCAGCAGTTTTGAAGGGGGAGGACGTCAGCCCCAGCATTTT,CASSFEGGGRQPQHF
TRBJ1-1,TRBD1,NA,TRBV6-1,TGTGCCAGCAGTGTAGACAGGGGGAGGGCTGAAGCTTTCTTT,CASSVDRGRAEAFF